This T cell receptor (beta chain) was sequenced for a study of T cell responses to AZD1222 COVID-19 vaccine. Method: immunoSEQ multiplex PCR; TCRdb's copy keeps in-frame clones and lacks some. The table lists around 140,000 clones, approximately 91% of them singletons. Germline CDR1 reads MGHRA; CDR2 reads YSYEKL. The CDR3 runs 15 residues. The V end was cut by 5 bases, the J end by 1 base, with 13 bases between. Sequenced here: peripheral blood, sampled 28 days after the second AZD1222 dose. The V call is TRBV4-1, the J call TRBJ2-3; D unresolved. The receptor's source is an adult who received the AZD1222 COVID-19 vaccine. As DNA, the CDR3 is TGCGCCAGCAGCTCCGCCCCAAGGGGCACAGATACGCAGTATTTT. It is translated as CASSSAPRGTDTQYF.